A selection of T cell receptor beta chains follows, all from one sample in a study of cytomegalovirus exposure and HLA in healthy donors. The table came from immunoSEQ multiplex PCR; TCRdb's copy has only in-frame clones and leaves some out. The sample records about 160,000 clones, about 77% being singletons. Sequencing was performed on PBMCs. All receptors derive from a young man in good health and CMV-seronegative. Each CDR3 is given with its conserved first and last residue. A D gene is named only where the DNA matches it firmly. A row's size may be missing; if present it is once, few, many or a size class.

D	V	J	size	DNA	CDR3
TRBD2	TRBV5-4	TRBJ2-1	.	TGTGCCAGCAGCTTGGATCCCCCGACTAGCGGGGGGGTCGCGCAGGTCTTC	CASSLDPPTSGGVAQVF
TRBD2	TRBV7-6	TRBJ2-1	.	TGTGCCAGCAGCCCGAGACCCCTAGCGGGGGTCAATGAGCAGTTCTTC	CASSPRPLAGVNEQFF
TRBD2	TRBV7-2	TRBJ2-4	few	TGTGCCAGCAGCGAAGGACTAGCGGGGCTAGCCAAAAACATTCAGTACTTC	CASSEGLAGLAKNIQYF
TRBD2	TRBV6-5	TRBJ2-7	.	TGTGCCAGCAGTTACTCGAGGGCTAGCGGGAGTACCGAGCAGTACTTC	CASSYSRASGSTEQYF
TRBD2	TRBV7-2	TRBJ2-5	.	TGTGCCAGCAGCACCCGGACTAGCGGGGGGGCGGGACAAGAGACCCAGTACTTC	CASSTRTSGGAGQETQYF
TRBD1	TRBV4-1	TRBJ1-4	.	TGCGCCAGCAGCCCAGTTGGGACAGAAAATGAAAAACTGTTTTTT	CASSPVGTENEKLFF
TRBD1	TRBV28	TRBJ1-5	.	TGTGCCAGCAGTCTCTCCGGGACAGGGGGCAATCAGCCCCAGCATTTT	CASSLSGTGGNQPQHF
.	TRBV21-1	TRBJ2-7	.	TGTGCCAGCAGCTCGCGACTAGCGGGCGAAACGAGCTCCTACGAGCAGTACTTC	CASSSRLAGETSSYEQYF
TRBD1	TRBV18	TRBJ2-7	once	TGTGCCAGCTCACCGGGACAGGGATTAGACGAGCAGTACTTC	CASSPGQGLDEQYF
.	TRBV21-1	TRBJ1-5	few	TGTGCCAGCACCCGGGACAGGGACTATAGCAATCAGCCCCAGCATTTT	CASTRDRDYSNQPQHF
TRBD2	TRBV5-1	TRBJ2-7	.	TGCGCCAGCAGCGAGGGACTATCTGCGGACTACGAGCAGTACTTC	CASSEGLSADYEQYF
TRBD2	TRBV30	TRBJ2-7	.	TGTGCCTGGAGTGTAGCGGGGGGGCCCCGGGGGTCCTACGAGCAGTACTTC	CAWSVAGGPRGSYEQYF
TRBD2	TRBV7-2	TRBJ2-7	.	TGTGCCAGCAGCACGGCTAGCGGGACCTCCTACGAGCAGTACTTC	CASSTASGTSYEQYF
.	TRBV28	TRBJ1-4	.	TGTGCCAGCAGTTCCTCCAGGGGAGCTAATGAAAAACTGTTTTTT	CASSSSRGANEKLFF
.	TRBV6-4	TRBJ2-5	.	TGTGCCAGCAGTGCCCTGGAGGTCCAAGAGACCCAGTACTTC	CASSALEVQETQYF
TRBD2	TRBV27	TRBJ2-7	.	TGTGCCAGCGCCCTAGCGGGAGTTGGGTACGAGCAGTACTTC	CASALAGVGYEQYF
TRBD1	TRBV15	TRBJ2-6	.	TGTGCCACCAGCAGAGATACAGGGGGGTCTGGGGCCAACGTCCTGACTTTC	CATSRDTGGSGANVLTF
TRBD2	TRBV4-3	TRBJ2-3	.	TGCGCCAGCAGCCAGCGGACTAGTTCCGATACGCAGTATTTT	CASSQRTSSDTQYF
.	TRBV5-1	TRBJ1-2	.	TGCGCCAGCAGCTTAGGCCGGACAAACTATGGCTACACCTTC	CASSLGRTNYGYTF
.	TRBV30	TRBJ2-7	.	TGTGCCTGGAAACCCCCGGGCGGGAACTCCTACGAGCAGTACTTC	CAWKPPGGNSYEQYF
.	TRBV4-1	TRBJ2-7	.	TGCGCCAGCAGCTTCCGCCGGAATGACAGAAACTACGAGCAGTACTTC	CASSFRRNDRNYEQYF
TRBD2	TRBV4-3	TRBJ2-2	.	TGCGCCAGCAGTTTGGGACTAGCGGGAGGGCCAGGGGAGCTGTTTTTT	CASSLGLAGGPGELFF
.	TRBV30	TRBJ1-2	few	TGTGCCTGGACCCCCGGCGGTAACTATGGCTACACCTTC	CAWTPGGNYGYTF
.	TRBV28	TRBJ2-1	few	TGTGCCAGCAGCTCGACAGGTGGGGTTGGGGTAGAGCAGTTCTTC	CASSSTGGVGVEQFF
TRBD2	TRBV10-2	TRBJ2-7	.	TGCGCCAGCAGTGAACCTAGCGGGGGACGAGAGCAGTACTTC	CASSEPSGGREQYF
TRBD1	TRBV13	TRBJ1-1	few	TGTGCCAGCAGCAGAGAGGACAGGGGGGTGGCTGAAGCTTTCTTT	CASSREDRGVAEAFF
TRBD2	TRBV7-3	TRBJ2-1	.	TGTGCCAGCAGCTTAAACGGGGGGGGTTACAATGAGCAGTTCTTC	CASSLNGGGYNEQFF
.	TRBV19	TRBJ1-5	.	TGTGCCAGTAGTATACTTAAGGGGCCTAGCAATCAGCCCCAGCATTTT	CASSILKGPSNQPQHF
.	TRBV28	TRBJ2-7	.	TGTGCCAGCAGTTACCAGAACTACGAGCAGTACTTC	CASSYQNYEQYF